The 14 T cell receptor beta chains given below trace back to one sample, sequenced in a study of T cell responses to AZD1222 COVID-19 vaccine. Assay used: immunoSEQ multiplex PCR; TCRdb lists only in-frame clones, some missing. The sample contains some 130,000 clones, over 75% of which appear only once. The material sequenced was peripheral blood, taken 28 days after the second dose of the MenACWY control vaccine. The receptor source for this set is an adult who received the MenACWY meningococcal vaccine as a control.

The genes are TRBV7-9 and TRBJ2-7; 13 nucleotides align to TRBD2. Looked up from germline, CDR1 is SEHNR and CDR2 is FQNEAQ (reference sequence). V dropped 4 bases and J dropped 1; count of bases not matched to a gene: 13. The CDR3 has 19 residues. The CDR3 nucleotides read TGTGCCAGCAGCTCCTCACTACTAGCGGGAGGGGGATTATCCTACGAGCAGTACTTC. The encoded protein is CASSSSLLAGGGLSYEQYF.

Here the CDR3 DNA reads TGTGCCAGCAGCGTAGATGGGAGAGGCGATACGCAGTATTTT. The encoded protein is CASSVDGRGDTQYF. The chain joins TRBV9 to TRBJ2-3; D is possibly TRBD2 (5 bases). The germline V gene encodes CDR1 SGDLS and CDR2 YYNGEE. The CDR3 totals 14 residues. V was cut by 0 bases and J by 6 bases, with 11 bases left in between. The full variable domain, with the rest looked up from reference TRBV9 and TRBJ2-3, is DSGVTQTPKHLITATGQRVTLRCSPRSGDLSVYWYQQSLDQGLQFLIQYYNGEERAKGNILERFSAQQFPDLHSELNLSSLELGDSALYFCASSVDGRGDTQYFGPGTRLTVL.

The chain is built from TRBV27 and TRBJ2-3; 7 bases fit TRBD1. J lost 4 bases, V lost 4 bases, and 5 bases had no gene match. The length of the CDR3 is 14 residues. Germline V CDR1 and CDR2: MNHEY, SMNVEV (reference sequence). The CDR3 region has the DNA TGTGCCAGCAGTTCTCGACAGGGCCCAGATACGCAGTATTTT. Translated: CASSSRQGPDTQYF.

Here the CDR3 DNA reads TGTGCCAGCAGTGGGACGACCGTGGGGGAGCTGTTTTTT. This encodes CASSGTTVGELFF. The chain uses TRBV9 and TRBJ2-2, with D perhaps TRBD1 or TRBD2 (5 bases each). This CDR3 region has 13 residues. V lost 5 bases, J lost 8 bases, and 13 bases lay in between. Germline lookup yields CDR1 SGDLS and CDR2 YYNGEE.

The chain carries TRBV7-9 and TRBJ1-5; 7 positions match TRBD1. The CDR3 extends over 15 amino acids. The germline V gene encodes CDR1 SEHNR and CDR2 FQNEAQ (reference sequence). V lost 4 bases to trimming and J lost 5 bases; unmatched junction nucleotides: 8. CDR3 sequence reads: CASSSQGEMDQPQHF. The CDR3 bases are TGTGCCAGCAGCTCTCAGGGGGAGATGGATCAGCCCCAGCATTTT.

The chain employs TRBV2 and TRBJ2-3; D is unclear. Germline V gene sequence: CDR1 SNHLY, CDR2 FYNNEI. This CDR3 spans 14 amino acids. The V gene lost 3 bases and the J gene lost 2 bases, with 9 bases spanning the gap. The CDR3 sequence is CASSESWSTDTQYF. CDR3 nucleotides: TGTGCCAGCAGTGAGTCTTGGTCCACAGATACGCAGTATTTT.

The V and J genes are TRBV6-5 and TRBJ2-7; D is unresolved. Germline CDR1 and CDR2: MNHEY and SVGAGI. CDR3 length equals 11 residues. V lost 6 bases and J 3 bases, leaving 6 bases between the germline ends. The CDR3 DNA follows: TGTGCCAGCAGGACCTACTACGAGCAGTACGTC. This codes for CASRTYYEQYV.

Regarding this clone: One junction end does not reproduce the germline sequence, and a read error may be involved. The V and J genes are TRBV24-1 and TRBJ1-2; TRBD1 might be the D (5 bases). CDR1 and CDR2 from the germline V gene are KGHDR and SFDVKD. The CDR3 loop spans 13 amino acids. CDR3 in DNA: TGTGCCATCAGTTTAGGAGGGACCTATGGCTACACCTTC. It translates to CAISLGGTYGYTF.

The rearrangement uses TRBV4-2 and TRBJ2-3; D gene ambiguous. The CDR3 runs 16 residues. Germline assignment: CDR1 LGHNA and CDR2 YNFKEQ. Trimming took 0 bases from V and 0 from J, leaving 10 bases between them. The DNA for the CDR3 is TGTGCCAGCAGCCAAGAGGGTCCTCCTAGCACAGATACGCAGTATTTT. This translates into CASSQEGPPSTDTQYF.

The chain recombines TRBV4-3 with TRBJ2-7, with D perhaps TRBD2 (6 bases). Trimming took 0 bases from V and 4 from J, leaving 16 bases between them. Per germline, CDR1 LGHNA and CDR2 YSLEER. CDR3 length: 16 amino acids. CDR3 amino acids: CASSQDLKGLQYEQYF. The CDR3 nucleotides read TGCGCCAGCAGCCAAGATTTAAAGGGACTCCAGTACGAGCAGTACTTC.

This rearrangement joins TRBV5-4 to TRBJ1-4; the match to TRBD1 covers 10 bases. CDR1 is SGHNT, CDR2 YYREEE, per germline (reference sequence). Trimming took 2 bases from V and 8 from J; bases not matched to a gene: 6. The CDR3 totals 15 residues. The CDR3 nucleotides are TGTGCCAGCAGCTTAACGGGACAGGGGCGAGAAAAACTGTTTTTT. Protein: CASSLTGQGREKLFF.

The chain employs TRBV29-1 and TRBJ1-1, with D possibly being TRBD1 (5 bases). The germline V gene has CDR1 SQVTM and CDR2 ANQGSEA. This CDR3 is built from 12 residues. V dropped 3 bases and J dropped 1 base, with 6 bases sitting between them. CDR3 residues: CSVDGANTEAFF. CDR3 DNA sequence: TGCAGCGTTGACGGGGCGAACACTGAAGCTTTCTTT.

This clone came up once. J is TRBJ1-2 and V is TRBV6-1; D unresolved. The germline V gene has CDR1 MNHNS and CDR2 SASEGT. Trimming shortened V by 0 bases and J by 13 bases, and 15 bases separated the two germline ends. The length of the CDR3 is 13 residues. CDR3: CASSEAVTPQVTF. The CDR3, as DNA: TGTGCCAGCAGTGAAGCGGTGACGCCCCAAGTCACCTTC.

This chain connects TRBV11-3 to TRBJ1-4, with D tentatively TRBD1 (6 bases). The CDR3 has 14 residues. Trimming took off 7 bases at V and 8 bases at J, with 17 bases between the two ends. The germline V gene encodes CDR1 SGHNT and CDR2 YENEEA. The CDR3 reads CASTKGQGVEKLFF. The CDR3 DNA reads TGTGCCAGCACCAAGGGACAAGGTGTGGAAAAACTGTTTTTT.